These 30 T cell receptor beta chains came from one sample sequenced in a study of CD8+CD57+ T cells in acquired aplastic anemia. The study profiled TCR beta VDJ and CDR3 using genomic DNA as template. TCRdb recomputed calls from the reads with MiXCR, one row per CDR3 protein. The profile shows 250,000 to 350,000 distinct CDR3 sequences, approximately 55% of them singletons. The sample was sorted CD4+, CD8+, or CD8+CD57+ T cells (not recorded which) from PBMCs. Every receptor here comes from a human donor with severe aplastic anemia or a healthy control (not recorded which).

This clonotype has just a few counts. The rearrangement joins TRBV7-7 to TRBJ2-5; 7 nucleotides align to TRBD2. In germline, CDR1 is SSHAT, CDR2 FNYEAQ (reference sequence). The V gene end was trimmed by 8 bases and the J gene end by 5 bases; junction bases not matched to a gene: 8. This CDR3 has 13 residues. CDR3 sequence (DNA): TGTGCCAGCGCGACGCGGGGGAGGGAGACCCAGTACTTC. Its translation is CASATRGRETQYF.

Many counts were recorded for this clonotype. The V call is TRBV5-4, the J call TRBJ2-3, with 8 bases matching TRBD2. V was clipped by 4 bases and J by 5 bases; unmatched bases: 12. The germline V gene has CDR1 SGHNT and CDR2 YYREEE (reference sequence). This CDR3 spans 16 amino acids. The DNA of the CDR3 is TGTGCCAGCAGCCCGAGAGCGGGGGCGGTAGTAGATACGCAGTATTTT. Its protein product is CASSPRAGAVVDTQYF. The entire variable domain, with the rest obtained from reference TRBV5-4 and TRBJ2-3, is as follows: ETGVTQSPTHLIKTRGQQVTLRCSSQSGHNTVSWYQQALGQGPQFIFQYYREEENGRGNFPPRFSGLQFPNYSSELNVNALELDDSALYLCASSPRAGAVVDTQYFGPGTRLTVL.

Ten or more counts support this clonotype. The gene calls are TRBV6-1 and TRBJ2-1, with D unresolved. The CDR3 contains 15 residues. Germline assignment: CDR1 MNHNS and CDR2 SASEGT. Trimming shortened V by 6 bases and J by 6 bases, and 18 bases separated the two germline ends. The CDR3 reads CASSPRSTWGNEQFF. CDR3 DNA sequence: TGTGCCAGCAGCCCACGGAGTACATGGGGCAATGAGCAGTTCTTC.

The rearrangement uses TRBV20-1 and TRBJ2-1; TRBD2 matches at 10 bases. The J segment lost 6 bases and the V segment lost 5 bases, leaving 10 bases of the junction unmatched. Germline V gives CDR1 DFQATT, CDR2 SNEGSKA (reference sequence). The CDR3 extends over 15 amino acids. The DNA of the CDR3 is TGCAGTGCTGCCCTCCTAGCGGGGGACCGCAATGAGCAGTTCTTC. Translated, it gives CSAALLAGDRNEQFF.

This clonotype occurred once. The chain is built from TRBV2 and TRBJ2-5; TRBD2 might be the D (5 bases). Trimming cost V 4 bases and J 5 bases, with 17 bases left between them. The CDR3 extends over 15 amino acids. Germline loops: CDR1 SNHLY, CDR2 FYNNEI. The DNA of the CDR3 is TGTGCCAGCAGTGTAATACGAGGGATGGGTGAGACCCAGTACTTC. Translation: CASSVIRGMGETQYF.

In this sample, this clonotype turned up many times. The V call is TRBV5-1, the J call TRBJ2-3; 7 bases align to TRBD2. Unmatched junction bases numbered 4, after V lost 0 bases and J lost 0 bases. The CDR3 contains 16 residues. Germline V gene data show CDR1 as SGHRS and CDR2 as YFSETQ. CDR3 sequence reads: CASSLVPGGSTDTQYF. The CDR3 region has the DNA TGCGCCAGCAGCTTGGTGCCGGGGGGAAGCACAGATACGCAGTATTTT.

This clonotype was counted at least ten times. The V and J genes are TRBV6-5 and TRBJ1-2, with TRBD1 identical over 7 bases. The V gene's germline CDR1 is MNHEY and CDR2 SVGAGI. This CDR3 comprises 14 residues. Trimming took 0 bases from V and 4 from J; bases not matched to a gene: 2. The chain's CDR3 is CASSYSPGGYGYTF. CDR3 in DNA: TGTGCCAGCAGTTACTCCCCAGGGGGCTATGGCTACACCTTC.

This chain uses TRBV25-1 with TRBJ1-4; D perhaps matches TRBD1 (5 bases). Germline V CDR1 and CDR2: MGHDK, SYGVNS. Trimming cost V 4 bases and J 7 bases, with 10 bases left between them. The CDR3 extends over 13 amino acids. CDR3 sequence reads: CASSAAGREKLFF. In DNA form, the CDR3 reads TGTGCCAGCAGTGCCGCGGGACGTGAAAAACTGTTTTTT.

This clonotype was observed a few times. The CDR3 DNA sequence: TGTGCCAGTAGAAGGGGCAGGAGTTCGGACGAGCAGTACTTC. It specifies CASRRGRSSDEQYF. The chain uses TRBV19 and TRBJ2-7, with a possible D match to TRBD1 (5 bases). The V gene's germline CDR1 is LNHDA and CDR2 SQIVND (reference sequence). V was clipped by 6 bases and J by 5 bases, with 17 bases between them. This CDR3 contains 14 residues.

The CDR3 reads CAIRTTGGDEQFF. CDR3 sequence (DNA): TGTGCCATCAGGACTACAGGGGGCGATGAGCAGTTCTTC. The chain carries TRBV10-3 and TRBJ2-1, with 9 bases that match TRBD1. Germline-derived CDR1 and CDR2 are ENHRY and SYGVKD. The CDR3 runs 13 residues. V shed 6 bases, J shed 8 bases, and the junction held 5 bases outside the gene matches.

There are a few counts of this clonotype. V and J are TRBV7-9 and TRBJ2-3; D unresolved. The CDR3 sequence is 10 residues long. The V gene's germline CDR1 is SEHNR and CDR2 FQNEAQ (reference sequence). Trimming shortened V by 11 bases and J by 0 bases, and 3 bases separated the two germline ends. CDR3 in amino acids: CAPSTDTQYF. The CDR3 DNA reads TGTGCCCCTAGCACAGATACGCAGTATTTT.

The rearrangement links TRBV15 to TRBJ2-7, with 8 bases fitting TRBD2. The CDR3 has 15 amino acids. Unmatched junction bases numbered 4, after V lost 0 bases and J lost 3 bases. Germline V gene data show CDR1 as LNHNV and CDR2 as YYDKDF (reference sequence). CDR3 loop: CATSRDRGGSYEQYF. CDR3 nucleotides: TGTGCCACCAGCAGAGATCGGGGGGGTAGCTACGAGCAGTACTTC.

This clonotype was recorded many times. This chain uses TRBV7-3 with TRBJ2-1, with D perhaps TRBD1 (5 bases). The V and J ends lost 5 bases and 5 bases respectively, with 13 bases between them. Germline V lookup: CDR1 SGHTA, CDR2 FQGTGA. The CDR3 has 14 residues. The CDR3 bases are TGTGCCAGCAGCCTACAGGCTATGGACAATGAGCAGTTCTTC. As protein: CASSLQAMDNEQFF.

V is TRBV9 and J is TRBJ1-1; 12 bases are shared with TRBD1. V lost 4 bases and J lost 2; bases outside the gene matches: 9. The CDR3 extends over 17 amino acids. Germline CDR1 and CDR2: SGDLS and YYNGEE. CDR3: CASSQGTGGGGNTEAFF. The CDR3 DNA reads as TGTGCCAGCAGCCAAGGGACAGGGGGCGGAGGAAACACTGAAGCTTTCTTT.

At least ten counts were recorded for this clonotype. V usage is TRBV28 and J usage is TRBJ2-7; D not resolved. Germline CDR1 reads MDHEN; CDR2 reads SYDVKM. The CDR3 sequence is 9 residues long. CDR3 nucleotide sequence: TGTCGAAGGGCCTACGAGCAGTACTTC. It specifies CRRAYEQYF.

This chain joins TRBV7-9 and TRBJ2-7; 7 nucleotides match TRBD1. V shed 4 bases and J 1 base; nucleotides not matched to a gene: 4. CDR3 length: 14 amino acids. Germline lookup yields CDR1 SEHNR and CDR2 FQNEAQ (reference sequence). The CDR3 coding sequence is TGTGCCAGCAGCTCTAGGGGACAGTCCTACGAGCAGTACTTC. It specifies CASSSRGQSYEQYF.

The V gene is TRBV7-8, the J gene TRBJ1-6; weak D call: TRBD1 (5 bases). Trimming pared 5 bases from V and 10 bases from J, leaving 15 bases between. CDR1 is SGHVS and CDR2 is FQNEAQ in the germline V gene. This CDR3 is 14 amino acids long. Here the CDR3 DNA reads TGTGCCAGCAGCCACTCGGGGACCTTCTCACCCCTCCACTTT. Amino acids: CASSHSGTFSPLHF.

This clonotype came up many times. The rearrangement joins TRBV28 to TRBJ2-7; TRBD1 agrees at 12 bases. V shed 8 bases and J 5 bases; nucleotides not matched to a gene: 10. The germline CDR1 and CDR2 sequences are MDHEN and SYDVKM. CDR3 length: 15 residues. The CDR3 loop reads CASLDWGQGAHEQYF. The CDR3 nucleotides are TGTGCCAGCTTGGACTGGGGACAGGGGGCCCACGAGCAGTACTTC.

The chain uses TRBV6-4 and TRBJ2-5; D unresolved. Looked up from germline, CDR1 is MRHNA and CDR2 is SNTAGT. The germline V and J ends were trimmed by 8 bases and 4 bases, with 14 bases remaining between them. CDR3 size: 13 residues. The CDR3 spells CASRDWLGETQYF. CDR3 DNA: TGTGCCAGCCGAGACTGGCTCGGAGAGACCCAGTACTTC.

The sample holds many counts of this clonotype. V gene TRBV20-1 combines with J gene TRBJ2-1, with a possible D match to TRBD2 (6 bases). With 2 bases removed from V and 13 bases from J, the gap between germline ends came to 15 bases. This CDR3 contains 12 residues. CDR1 DFQATT and CDR2 SNEGSKA come from the germline V gene (reference sequence). CDR3 sequence: CSARKGAGSQFF. CDR3 bases: TGCAGTGCTAGAAAAGGGGCGGGGAGTCAGTTCTTC.

This clonotype appeared a single time. This chain uses TRBV7-2 with TRBJ2-1; 10 nucleotides agree with TRBD2. The CDR3 loop spans 16 amino acids. From germline, CDR1 is SGHTA and CDR2 FQGNSA. After removal of 4 bases from V and 7 bases from J, the junction contained 10 bases not matched to a gene. CDR3 sequence (DNA): TGTGCCAGCAGCTCTTTAGCGGGGGGAGTGGGGAATGAGCAGTTCTTC. Translated: CASSSLAGGVGNEQFF.

The J gene is TRBJ2-6, the V gene TRBV12-3 or TRBV12-4; 9 bases agree with TRBD1. V lost 7 bases to trimming and J lost 4 bases; unmatched junction nucleotides: 20. The CDR3 is 20 amino acids. This CDR3 reads CASKPGQGKVSLAGANVLTF. The CDR3 region has the DNA TGTGCCAGCAAACCGGGACAGGGTAAAGTTAGTTTGGCCGGGGCCAACGTCCTGACTTTC.

The chain has TRBV7-2 and TRBJ1-5; TRBD1 aligns across 7 bases. Germline CDR1 is SGHTA and CDR2 is FQGNSA. This CDR3 contains 14 residues. V lost 5 bases to trimming and J lost 6 bases; unmatched junction nucleotides: 7. The CDR3 is CASSQGQAGQPQHF. The CDR3, as DNA: TGTGCCAGCAGCCAAGGACAGGCAGGTCAGCCCCAGCATTTT.

As to this clonotype: This may be a read error: a much more frequent sequence differs by one nucleotide. The chain is built from TRBV7-2 and TRBJ1-1; perhaps TRBD1 as D (6 bases). CDR3 length equals 13 residues. The V gene's germline CDR1 is SGHTA and CDR2 FQGNSA. Trimming removed 5 bases from V and 7 bases from J, with 14 bases in between. The CDR3 coding sequence is TGTGCCAGCAGCCGACGGGGGGCGGGTGAAGCTTTCTTT. This translates into CASSRRGAGEAFF.

This clonotype was found many times. This chain joins TRBV6-4 and TRBJ1-1; D might be TRBD1 (6 bases). The germline V and J ends were trimmed by 4 bases and 5 bases, with 14 bases remaining between them. The CDR3 extends over 14 amino acids. Looked up from germline, CDR1 is MRHNA and CDR2 is SNTAGT. CDR3 amino acids: CASSAEQGVTEAFF. DNA of the CDR3: TGTGCCAGCAGTGCAGAACAGGGTGTAACTGAAGCTTTCTTT.

The chain is built from TRBV25-1 and TRBJ1-2; no reliable D call. This CDR3 has 13 amino acids. Trimming cost V 5 bases and J 6 bases, with 13 bases left between them. Germline V gives CDR1 MGHDK, CDR2 SYGVNS. In nucleotides, the CDR3 is TGTGCCAGCAGTTCCGACCAGGTGGATGGCTACACCTTC. It codes for CASSSDQVDGYTF.

The genes are TRBV7-2 and TRBJ2-5, with TRBD2 matching over 11 bases. CDR3 length: 16 amino acids. The J segment lost 6 bases and the V segment lost 6 bases, leaving 12 bases of the junction unmatched. The V gene's germline CDR1 is SGHTA and CDR2 FQGNSA. The chain's CDR3 is CASRLAGGPSSKTQYF. The CDR3 coding sequence is TGTGCCAGCAGGCTAGCGGGGGGACCGAGCAGCAAGACCCAGTACTTC.

This clonotype was observed at least ten times. This chain uses TRBV12-3 or TRBV12-4 with TRBJ1-2; no clear D. This CDR3 is built from 14 residues. Trimming removed 3 bases at V and 8 bases at J, with 16 bases between. CDR3 sequence: CASSFREGNVGYTF. CDR3 sequence (DNA): TGTGCCAGCAGTTTTCGGGAGGGAAATGTGGGCTACACCTTC.

The table lists this clonotype with a few counts. This may be a read error: a much more frequent sequence differs by one nucleotide. The J gene is TRBJ2-3, the V gene TRBV2, with 12 positions matching TRBD2. Germline loops: CDR1 SNHLY, CDR2 FYNNEI. The CDR3 is 13 amino acids. The J segment lost 13 bases and the V segment lost 7 bases, leaving 9 bases of the junction unmatched. The DNA for the CDR3 is TGTGCCAGCAAGGCTAGCGGGGGGGGGGGGGAGTATTTT. It specifies CASKASGGGGEYF.

This chain connects TRBV19 to TRBJ2-7; 7 bases match TRBD2. With V trimmed by 3 bases and J by 3 bases, 11 bases remained unmatched. The V gene's germline CDR1 is LNHDA and CDR2 SQIVND (reference sequence). This CDR3 has 16 amino acids. The DNA for the CDR3 is TGTGCCAGTAGTATGCCCCTAGCGGAGGCCCTCTACGAGCAGTACTTC. Translated: CASSMPLAEALYEQYF.